The clone carrying this T cell receptor beta chain was detected only a few times. The sample belongs to a study of blood T cells in healthy people across ages. Germline V gives CDR1 SGHTA, CDR2 FQGNSA. Trimming stripped 1 base from V and 9 bases from J, with 4 bases between. This CDR3 comprises 11 residues. Together with a sample-barcoded 5' primer, a J-beta primer mix was included in a second PCR lasting about 7 to 12 cycles. TCRdb analysed the 5' RACE reads with MiXCR anew, one entry per CDR3 protein. Among about 1.8 million distinct CDR3 sequences, about 50% were seen once, and the ten largest hold less than 2.5%.

Sequenced sample: blood. This rearrangement joins TRBV7-2 to TRBJ2-1; D is undetermined. This clonotype was sampled from a woman aged 40 to 50 in good health. The CDR3 loop is CASSLEFEQFF. The CDR3, as DNA: TGTGCCAGCAGCTTAGAATTTGAGCAGTTCTTC.